The T cell receptor (beta chain) under discussion was sequenced for a study of STAT3 mutations in large granular lymphocyte leukemia. At the level of the study: More than half of T-LGLL patients received immunosuppressive therapy.

The CDR3 extends over 15 amino acids. The germline gives CDR1 KGHSH, CDR2 LQKENI. The J segment lost 9 bases and the V segment lost 3 bases, leaving 3 bases of the junction unmatched. The study's findings and limits: Sampling intervals varied between patients and samples. Every T-cell large granular lymphocyte leukemia patient had at least one immunodominant TCR beta clonotype.

Sequenced by immunoSEQ multiplex PCR; TCRdb stores in-frame clones only, minus some. Of around 3,000 clones listed, about three fifths are singletons. In the case of this clone: Its matching antigen is unknown.

This TCR derives from a man aged 55-75 years with T-cell large granular lymphocyte leukemia. Some clones in this sample may be carry-over from other donors' samples. The chain employs TRBV18 and TRBJ2-1; TRBD2 matches 15 bases. Specimen: peripheral blood mononuclear cells. CDR3 sequence reads: CASSPGLAGGGEQFF. The DNA for the CDR3 is TGTGCCAGCTCACCTGGACTAGCGGGAGGGGGTGAGCAGTTCTTC.